The 19 T cell receptor beta chains below were found in one sample sequenced in a study of blood T cell repertoires in COVID-19. Profiling relied on immunoSEQ multiplex PCR, and the TCRdb table lists in-frame clones only, not all of them. Altogether under 200,000 clones are present, approximately 81% being singletons, with the ten largest covering about 5%. Source material: peripheral blood. These receptors originate from a woman of 80 years or more with acute or convalescent COVID-19.

Note on this clone: Distinct nucleotide sequences in the sample also encode this CDR3. This sequence joins TRBV18 and TRBJ1-2; a weak D match, TRBD1 (6 bases). CDR3 length: 13 amino acids. With 3 bases removed from V and 4 bases from J, the gap between germline ends came to 9 bases. CDR1 is KGHSH and CDR2 is LQKENI in the germline V gene. The chain's CDR3 is CASSPDSSYGYTF. The CDR3 DNA reads as TGTGCCAGCTCACCGGACAGTTCCTATGGCTACACCTTC.

The J gene is TRBJ2-1, the V gene TRBV27; the match to TRBD2 covers 9 bases. J was trimmed by 9 bases and V by 3 bases; bases with no gene match: 3. Germline assignment: CDR1 MNHEY and CDR2 SMNVEV (reference sequence). The CDR3 consists of 13 residues. CDR3: CASSFAGGSEQFF. The CDR3 DNA follows: TGTGCCAGCAGTTTCGCGGGAGGGAGTGAGCAGTTCTTC.

V is TRBV5-1 and J is TRBJ2-2; 12 nucleotides match TRBD1. The V and J ends lost 6 bases and 5 bases, in that order; junction bases with no gene match: 14. Per the germline V gene, CDR1 is SGHRS and CDR2 is YFSETQ. The CDR3 sequence is 18 residues long. CDR3 loop: CASTRLGGTGGKTGELFF. CDR3 in DNA: TGCGCCAGCACCCGCTTAGGTGGGACAGGGGGCAAAACCGGGGAGCTGTTTTTT.

DNA of the CDR3: TGCGCCAGCAGCTCCGCCCCGGGAGGCTCTGGAAACACCATATATTTT. Translation gives CASSSAPGGSGNTIYF. The chain links TRBV5-1 to TRBJ1-3, with D unresolved. There are 16 residues in the CDR3. The V end lost 3 bases, the J end lost 0 bases, and 13 bases lay between the germline ends. Germline CDR1 is SGHRS and CDR2 is YFSETQ.

This chain links TRBV19 with TRBJ2-1; 9 bases align to TRBD2. V was clipped by 1 base and J by 12 bases; unmatched bases: 10. In germline, CDR1 is LNHDA, CDR2 SQIVND (reference sequence). CDR3 length equals 15 residues. CDR3 nucleotide sequence: TGTGCCAGTAGTATAGGGCTAGCGGGGTTTTTTGGGCAGTTCTTC. Amino acids: CASSIGLAGFFGQFF.

The chain uses TRBV7-2 and TRBJ1-5; possible D gene TRBD1, 6 bases. The CDR3 extends over 15 amino acids. With 2 bases removed from V and 3 bases from J, the gap between germline ends came to 11 bases. The germline CDR1 and CDR2 sequences are SGHTA and FQGNSA. The CDR3 DNA reads as TGTGCCAGCAGCTTAATGAGGGGGTCCAATCAGCCCCAGCATTTT. It translates to CASSLMRGSNQPQHF.

CDR3 in amino acids: CASSTYHSNQPQHF. The CDR3 DNA follows: TGTGCCAGTAGTACCTACCATAGCAATCAGCCCCAGCATTTT. This chain joins TRBV19 and TRBJ1-5; D is ambiguous. This CDR3 is 14 amino acids long. The germline V and J ends were trimmed by 4 bases and 0 bases, with 7 bases remaining between them. CDR1 and CDR2 (germline): LNHDA, SQIVND (reference sequence).

This chain connects TRBV7-2 to TRBJ2-3; D gene unclear. Germline CDR1 reads SGHTA; CDR2 reads FQGNSA. Trimming took off 5 bases at V and 2 bases at J, with 5 bases between the two ends. The CDR3 contains 12 residues. The CDR3 sequence is CASSLFTDTQYF. Written as DNA, the CDR3 is TGTGCCAGCAGCCTATTCACAGATACGCAGTATTTT.

The genes are TRBV18 and TRBJ1-6, with D perhaps matching TRBD1 (5 bases). The CDR3 spans 15 residues. Germline-derived CDR1 and CDR2 are KGHSH and LQKENI. Trimming removed 5 bases at V and 8 bases at J, with 16 bases between. In DNA form, the CDR3 reads TGTGCCAGCTCAGTACAACAGGAGTTACATTCACCCCTCCACTTT. It translates to CASSVQQELHSPLHF.

The chain couples TRBV24-1 to TRBJ1-2, with D possibly matching TRBD1 (6 bases). Trimming stripped 5 bases from V and 9 bases from J, with 15 bases between. This CDR3 spans 13 amino acids. Germline CDR1 KGHDR, CDR2 SFDVKD. The CDR3 nucleotides are TGTGCCACCAGTGGTCCGGGAGGGACAAGCTACACCTTC. This encodes CATSGPGGTSYTF.

As for this clone: At one end the junction does not follow the germline gene, possibly because of a read error. CDR3 DNA: TGTGCTAGCAGCTTAGTGGCGGGAGGGCCTGGAACCTACAATGAGCAGTTCTTC. Amino acids: CASSLVAGGPGTYNEQFF. The V call is TRBV7-7, the J call TRBJ2-1; the match to TRBD2 covers 9 bases. CDR1 and CDR2 from the germline V gene are SSHAT and FNYEAQ (reference sequence). This CDR3 contains 18 residues.

The chain is built from TRBV19 and TRBJ1-5; maybe TRBD1 (6 bases). This CDR3 is 16 amino acids long. Germline loops: CDR1 LNHDA, CDR2 SQIVND (reference sequence). V shed 7 bases and J shed 3 bases, with 19 bases lying between them. The CDR3, as DNA: TGTGCCAGTACCCCCCTGGACAGAAGCGACAATCAGCCCCAGCATTTT. It translates to CASTPLDRSDNQPQHF.

This chain connects TRBV28 to TRBJ1-5; perhaps TRBD1 as D (5 bases). The CDR3 sequence is 13 residues long. The germline gives CDR1 MDHEN, CDR2 SYDVKM. V shed 7 bases and J shed 9 bases, with 16 bases lying between them. The chain's CDR3 is CASTYTQGWPQHF. The CDR3, as DNA: TGTGCCAGCACTTATACCCAGGGTTGGCCCCAGCATTTT. Supplemented by reference TRBV28 and TRBJ1-5, the full variable domain reads DVKVTQSSRYLVKRTGEKVFLECVQDMDHENMFWYRQDPGLGLRLIYFSYDVKMKEKGDIPEGYSVSREKKERFSLILESASTNQTSMYLCASTYTQGWPQHFGDGTRLSIL.

This clone has only a few counts. V is TRBV5-1 and J is TRBJ2-1, with TRBD2 identical over 11 bases. The CDR3 length is 16 residues. The V segment lost 0 bases and the J segment 6 bases; nucleotides outside the gene matches: 5. CDR1 is SGHRS, CDR2 YFSETQ, per germline. CDR3: CASSLGLAGLLNEQFF. The CDR3 nucleotides are TGCGCCAGCAGCTTGGGACTAGCGGGACTCCTCAATGAGCAGTTCTTC.

There are a few counts of this clone. CDR3 in amino acids: CASSSGLGYNEQFF. The CDR3 nucleotides are TGTGCCAGCAGTTCGGGACTAGGGTACAATGAGCAGTTCTTC. V and J are TRBV27 and TRBJ2-1; 8 bases are shared with TRBD2. The germline V gene encodes CDR1 MNHEY and CDR2 SMNVEV (reference sequence). The junction had 3 bases not matched to a gene; V was cut back by 4 bases and J by 4 bases. The CDR3 loop spans 14 amino acids.

The V call is TRBV6-5, the J call TRBJ2-7, with 11 bases identical to TRBD2. Looked up from germline, CDR1 is MNHEY and CDR2 is SVGAGI. The CDR3 is made up of 15 amino acids. Trimming at V came to 4 bases and at J to 3 bases, leaving 5 bases not matched to a gene. The CDR3 is CASSLTSGGLYEQYF. Written as DNA, the CDR3 is TGTGCCAGCAGTTTAACTAGCGGGGGTCTCTACGAGCAGTACTTC.

V is TRBV6-5 and J is TRBJ2-7; 10 positions match TRBD2. CDR1 is MNHEY, CDR2 SVGAGI, per germline. V lost 2 bases to trimming and J lost 9 bases; unmatched junction nucleotides: 13. The CDR3 loop spans 16 amino acids. Here the CDR3 DNA reads TGTGCCAGCAGTTACAGCGTCAGCGGGAGGGCCCCACCGCAGTACTTC. It encodes CASSYSVSGRAPPQYF.

This clone was counted a few times. J is TRBJ2-1 and V is TRBV7-2; possible D gene TRBD2, 5 bases. CDR1 SGHTA and CDR2 FQGNSA come from the germline V gene. The germline V and J ends were trimmed by 5 bases and 5 bases, with 10 bases remaining between them. The CDR3 spans 13 residues. CDR3: CASSASGNNEQFF. CDR3 DNA sequence: TGTGCCAGCAGCGCGAGCGGAAACAATGAGCAGTTCTTC. Variable domain in full (rest from reference TRBV7-2 and TRBJ2-1): GAGVSQSPSNKVTEKGKDVELRCDPISGHTALYWYRQSLGQGLEFLIYFQGNSAPDKSGLPSDRFSAERTGGSVSTLTIQRTQQEDSAVYLCASSASGNNEQFFGPGTRLTVL.

The genes are TRBV7-3 and TRBJ2-1; unclear D gene. The CDR3 has 15 amino acids. The germline V gene has CDR1 SGHTA and CDR2 FQGTGA. Trimming pared 1 base from V and 5 bases from J, leaving 12 bases between. The CDR3 loop is CASSLKGGVHNEQFF. DNA for the CDR3: TGTGCCAGCAGCTTAAAAGGCGGCGTTCACAATGAGCAGTTCTTC.